This T cell receptor beta chain was retrieved from a study of cytomegalovirus exposure and HLA in healthy donors. Study observations and caveats: According to reports, the classifier identified cytomegalovirus status with high specificity and sensitivity. Researchers counted about 150 TCR beta chains as cytomegalovirus-associated. TCR sequences were mostly rare, though some public TCRs occurred in many donors.

Points on this clone: The antigen is unknown.

Germline loops: CDR1 MNHEY, CDR2 SVGAGI. The CDR3 consists of 14 residues. V was shortened by 7 bases and J by 0 bases, with 13 bases between the two germline ends. The donors were in the 120-subject validation cohort; that cohort was separate from the approximately 700-subject first cohort. The data were produced by immunoSEQ multiplex PCR, yet TCRdb's version contains in-frame clones alone and is incomplete. The table has roughly 130,000 clones, about 90% seen once; the top ten hold 1.4%. V usage is TRBV6-5 and J usage is TRBJ2-7; D is possibly TRBD2 (5 bases). Sequencing used PBMCs. The TCR comes from a young man in good health and CMV-seronegative. This CDR3 is CASKWERSSYEQYF. The CDR3 DNA reads as TGTGCCAGCAAGTGGGAGCGGAGCTCCTACGAGCAGTACTTC.